This TCR beta chain emerged from a study of T cell clonotyping in hematopoietic cell transplantation. Concerning this clone itself: Its antigen is not identified.

Study results and caveats: Graft donor and pretransplant recipient Inverse Simpson Index values predicted broader posttransplant TCR diversity.

This CDR3 has 14 amino acids. V was trimmed by 1 base and J by 1 base, leaving 8 bases between them. The V gene's germline CDR1 is MGHRA and CDR2 YSYEKL. The method was immunoSEQ multiplex PCR; TCRdb's version includes in-frame clones alone and lacks a portion of them. There are about 16,000 clones in the sample; about 61% occur only once, and around 11% lies in the top ten. This receptor was obtained from a male patient between 45 and 60 years old who had an allogeneic stem cell transplant from an unrelated donor, so T cells may come from the graft donor. Some clones in this sample may be carry-over from other donors' samples. This chain uses TRBV4-1 with TRBJ2-7; no clear D gene. The material sequenced was PBMCs, taken 30 days after allogeneic stem cell transplant. DNA of the CDR3: TGCGCCAGCAGCCAAGTAGTTCGATCCTACGAGCAGTACTTC. This gives the protein CASSQVVRSYEQYF.